This TCR beta chain originates from a study of blood T cell repertoires in COVID-19. Study-level information: The analysed material was cDNA or gDNA that came from T cells, B-cell-depleted T cells, or PBMCs.

Germline V gene lookup returns CDR1 LGHDT and CDR2 YNNKEL (reference sequence). This CDR3 has 14 residues. V was clipped by 6 bases and J by 7 bases; unmatched bases: 6. The assay was immunoSEQ multiplex PCR, and TCRdb's table has in-frame clones only and misses some. Here the sample spans 200,000 to 300,000 clones, approximately 89% being singletons. This TCR was sampled from a middle-aged man who had recovered from COVID-19. The specimen was peripheral blood. This rearrangement joins TRBV3-1 (or the pseudogene TRBV3-2) to TRBJ1-6; TRBD1 matches at 7 bases. CDR3 nucleotides: TGTGCCAGCAGTCGGGGACAGCTAAATTCACCCCTCCACTTT. It is translated as CASSRGQLNSPLHF.